This T cell receptor beta chain was recorded in a study of T cells and copy number aberrations in small-cell lung cancer. Donors were all either smokers or heavy second-hand smokers. Sequencing was performed with immunoSEQ multiplex PCR; in TCRdb, only in-frame clones are kept and a portion is missing. The table has around 6,200 clones, approximately 79% seen once. CDR3 length: 16 amino acids. After removal of 4 bases from V and 4 bases from J, the junction contained 8 bases not matched to a gene. Germline V CDR1 and CDR2: MNHNY, SVGAGI (reference sequence). The chain uses TRBV6-6 and TRBJ2-7, with 12 bases matching TRBD2. Sequencing was performed on tumor tissue. The sequence came from a middle-aged man with small cell lung cancer. The CDR3 spells CASSSLLAGGVYEQYF. The CDR3 coding sequence is TGTGCCAGCAGTTCGTTACTAGCGGGAGGTGTATACGAGCAGTACTTC.